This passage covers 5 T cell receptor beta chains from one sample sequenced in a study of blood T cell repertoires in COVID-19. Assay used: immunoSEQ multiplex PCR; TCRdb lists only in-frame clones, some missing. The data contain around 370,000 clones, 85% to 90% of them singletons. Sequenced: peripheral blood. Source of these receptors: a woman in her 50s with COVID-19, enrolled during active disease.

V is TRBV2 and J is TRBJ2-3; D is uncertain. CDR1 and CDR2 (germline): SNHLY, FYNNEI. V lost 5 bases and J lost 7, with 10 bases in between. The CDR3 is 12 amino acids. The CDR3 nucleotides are TGTGCCAGCAGTCCTACGGTTAATACGCAGTATTTT. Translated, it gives CASSPTVNTQYF.

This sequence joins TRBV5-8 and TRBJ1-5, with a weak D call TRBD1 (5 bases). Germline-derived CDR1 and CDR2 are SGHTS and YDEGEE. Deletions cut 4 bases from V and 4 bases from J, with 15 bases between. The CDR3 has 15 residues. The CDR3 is CASSPRRGGNQPQHF. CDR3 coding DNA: TGTGCCAGCAGCCCCCGAAGGGGAGGAAATCAGCCCCAGCATTTT.

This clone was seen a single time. CDR3 coding DNA: TGTGCCTGGTCCTTGGGACAGGGTAGCTATGGCTACACCTTC. Amino acid sequence: CAWSLGQGSYGYTF. This chain joins TRBV30 and TRBJ1-2, with 9 bases identical to TRBD1. The CDR3 is 14 amino acids. Looked up from germline, CDR1 is GTSNPN and CDR2 is SVGIG (reference sequence). V trimming: 5 bases; J trimming: 4 bases; junction bases outside the gene matches: 8. Complete variable domain (other parts from reference TRBV30 and TRBJ1-2): SQTIHQWPATLVQPVGSPLSLECTVEGTSNPNLYWYRQAAGRGLQLLFYSVGIGQISSEVPQNLSASRPQDRQFILSSKKLLLSDSGFYLCAWSLGQGSYGYTFGSGTRLTVV.

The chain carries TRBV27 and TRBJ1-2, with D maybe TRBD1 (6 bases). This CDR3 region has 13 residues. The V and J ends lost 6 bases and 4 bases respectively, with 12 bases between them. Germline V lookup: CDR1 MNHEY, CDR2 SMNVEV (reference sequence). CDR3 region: CASSFQGTYGYTF. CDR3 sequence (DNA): TGTGCCAGCAGCTTCCAGGGGACCTATGGCTACACCTTC.

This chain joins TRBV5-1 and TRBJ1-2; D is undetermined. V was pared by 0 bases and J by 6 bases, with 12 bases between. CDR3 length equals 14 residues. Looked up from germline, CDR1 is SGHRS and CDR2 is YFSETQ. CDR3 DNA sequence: TGCGCCAGCAGCTTGGAGACCGGAGGGAATGGCTACACCTTC. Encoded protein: CASSLETGGNGYTF.